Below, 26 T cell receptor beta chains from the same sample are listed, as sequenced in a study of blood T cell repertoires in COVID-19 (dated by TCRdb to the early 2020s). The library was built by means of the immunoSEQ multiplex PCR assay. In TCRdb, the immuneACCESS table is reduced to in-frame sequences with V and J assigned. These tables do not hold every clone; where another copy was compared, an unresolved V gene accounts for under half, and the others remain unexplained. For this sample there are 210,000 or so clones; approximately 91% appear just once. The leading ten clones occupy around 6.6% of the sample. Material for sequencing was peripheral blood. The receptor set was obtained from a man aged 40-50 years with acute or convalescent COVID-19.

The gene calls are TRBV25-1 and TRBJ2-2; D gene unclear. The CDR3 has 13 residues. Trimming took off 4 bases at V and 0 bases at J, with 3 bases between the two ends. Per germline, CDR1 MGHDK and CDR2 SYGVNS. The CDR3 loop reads CASSVTNTGELFF. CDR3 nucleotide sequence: TGTGCCAGCAGTGTTACGAACACCGGGGAGCTGTTTTTT.

DNA for the CDR3: TGCGCCAGCAGCTTGAGAAGGGGCGCGAACACTGAAGCTTTCTTT. Translating it yields CASSLRRGANTEAFF. This sequence joins TRBV5-1 and TRBJ1-1, with a weak D call TRBD1 (5 bases). Germline V gene sequence: CDR1 SGHRS, CDR2 YFSETQ. V was trimmed by 1 base and J by 1 base, leaving 11 bases between them. The CDR3 totals 15 residues.

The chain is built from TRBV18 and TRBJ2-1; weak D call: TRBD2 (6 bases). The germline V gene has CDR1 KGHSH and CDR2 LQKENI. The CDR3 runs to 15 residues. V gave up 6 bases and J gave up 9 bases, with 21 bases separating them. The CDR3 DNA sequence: TGTGCCAGCTCTTGGGGAAACGGGGGAGCGAGTGAGCAGTTCTTC. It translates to CASSWGNGGASEQFF.

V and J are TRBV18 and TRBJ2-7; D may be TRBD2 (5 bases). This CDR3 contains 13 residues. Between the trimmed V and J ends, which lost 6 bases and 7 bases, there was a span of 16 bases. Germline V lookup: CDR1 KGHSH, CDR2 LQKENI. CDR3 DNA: TGTGCCAGCTCCCAAGAGAGGGCTGGGGAGCAGTACTTC. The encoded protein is CASSQERAGEQYF. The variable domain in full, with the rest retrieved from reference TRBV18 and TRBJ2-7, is NAGVMQNPRHLVRRRGQEARLRCSPMKGHSHVYWYRQLPEEGLKFMVYLQKENIIDESGMPKERFSAEFPKEGPSILRIQQVVRGDSAAYFCASSQERAGEQYFGPGTRLTVT.

CDR3 DNA sequence: TGTGCCACGGGGGGGGTGACCTACGAGCAGTACTTC. Translating gives CATGGVTYEQYF. This chain links TRBV10-3 with TRBJ2-7, with 8 bases fitting TRBD2. The CDR3 has 12 amino acids. V lost 10 bases and J lost 2; bases outside the gene matches: 4. CDR1 is ENHRY, CDR2 SYGVKD, per germline.

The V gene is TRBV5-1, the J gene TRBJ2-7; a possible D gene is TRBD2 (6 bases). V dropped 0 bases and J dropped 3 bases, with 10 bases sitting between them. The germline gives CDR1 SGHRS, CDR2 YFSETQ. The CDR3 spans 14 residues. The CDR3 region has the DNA TGCGCCAGCAGCTTGGAACTAGCAGTCTACGAGCAGTACTTC. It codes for CASSLELAVYEQYF. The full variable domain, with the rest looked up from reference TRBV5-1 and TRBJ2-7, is KAGVTQTPRYLIKTRGQQVTLSCSPISGHRSVSWYQQTPGQGLQFLFEYFSETQRNKGNFPGRFSGRQFSNSRSEMNVSTLELGDSALYLCASSLELAVYEQYFGPGTRLTVT.

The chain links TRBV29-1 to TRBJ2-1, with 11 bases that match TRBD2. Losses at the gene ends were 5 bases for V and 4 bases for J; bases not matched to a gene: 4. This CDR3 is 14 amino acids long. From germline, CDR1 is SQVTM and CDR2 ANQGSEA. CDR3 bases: TGCAGCGTTATCGGGACTAGCGGTTACAATGAGCAGTTCTTC. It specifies CSVIGTSGYNEQFF.

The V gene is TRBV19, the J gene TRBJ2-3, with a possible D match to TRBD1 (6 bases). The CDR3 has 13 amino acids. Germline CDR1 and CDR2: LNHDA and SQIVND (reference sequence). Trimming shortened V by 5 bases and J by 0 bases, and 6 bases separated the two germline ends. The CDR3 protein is CASSQGSTDTQYF. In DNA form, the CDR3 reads TGTGCCAGTAGTCAGGGGAGCACAGATACGCAGTATTTT. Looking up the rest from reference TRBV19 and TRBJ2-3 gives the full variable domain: DGGITQSPKYLFRKEGQNVTLSCEQNLNHDAMYWYRQDPGQGLRLIYYSQIVNDFQKGDIAEGYSVSREKKESFPLTVTSAQKNPTAFYLCASSQGSTDTQYFGPGTRLTVL.

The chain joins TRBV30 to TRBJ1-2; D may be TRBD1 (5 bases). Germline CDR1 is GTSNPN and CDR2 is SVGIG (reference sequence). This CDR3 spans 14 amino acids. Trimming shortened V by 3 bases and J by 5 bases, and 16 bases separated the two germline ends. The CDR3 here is CAWRDQGGGYGYTF. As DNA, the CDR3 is TGTGCCTGGAGAGATCAGGGAGGAGGATATGGCTACACCTTC.

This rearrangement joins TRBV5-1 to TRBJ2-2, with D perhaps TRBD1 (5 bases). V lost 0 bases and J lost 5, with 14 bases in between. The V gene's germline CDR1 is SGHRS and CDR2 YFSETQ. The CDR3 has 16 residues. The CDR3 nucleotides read TGCGCCAGCAGCTTGGAAGGGGTGAAGGTAACCGGGGAGCTGTTTTTT. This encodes CASSLEGVKVTGELFF.

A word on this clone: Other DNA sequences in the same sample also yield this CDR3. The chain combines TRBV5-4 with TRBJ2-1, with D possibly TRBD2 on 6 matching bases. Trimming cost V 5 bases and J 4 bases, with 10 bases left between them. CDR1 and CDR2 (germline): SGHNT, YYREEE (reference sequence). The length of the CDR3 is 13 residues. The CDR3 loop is CASRRDSYNEQFF. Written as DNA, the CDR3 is TGTGCCAGCAGGAGGGACTCTTACAATGAGCAGTTCTTC.

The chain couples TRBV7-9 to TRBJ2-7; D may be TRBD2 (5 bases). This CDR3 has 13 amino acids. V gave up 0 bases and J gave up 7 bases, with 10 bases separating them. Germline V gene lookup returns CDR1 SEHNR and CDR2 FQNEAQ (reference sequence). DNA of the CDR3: TGTGCCAGCAGCTTAGCGTCTAGCTGGGAGCAGTACTTC. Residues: CASSLASSWEQYF.

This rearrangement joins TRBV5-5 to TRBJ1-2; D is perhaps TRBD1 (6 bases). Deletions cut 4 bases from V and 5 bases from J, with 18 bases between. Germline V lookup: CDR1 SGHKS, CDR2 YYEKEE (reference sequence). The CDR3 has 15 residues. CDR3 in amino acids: CASSPTGTNLYGYTF. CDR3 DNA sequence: TGTGCCAGCAGCCCGACCGGGACAAACTTATATGGCTACACCTTC.

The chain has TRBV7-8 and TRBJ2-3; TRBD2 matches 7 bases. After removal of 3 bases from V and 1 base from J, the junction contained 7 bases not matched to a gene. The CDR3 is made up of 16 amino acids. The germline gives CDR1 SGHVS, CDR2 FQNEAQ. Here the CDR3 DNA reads TGTGCCAGCAGCTTTGAGCCTAGCGGACGCACAGATACGCAGTATTTT. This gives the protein CASSFEPSGRTDTQYF.

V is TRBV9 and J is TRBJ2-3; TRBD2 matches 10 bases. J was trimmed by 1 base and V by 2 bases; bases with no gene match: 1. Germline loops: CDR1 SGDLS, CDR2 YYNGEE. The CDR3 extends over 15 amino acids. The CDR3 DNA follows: TGTGCCAGCAGCGTTAGCGGGGGGCGCACAGATACGCAGTATTTT. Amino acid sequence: CASSVSGGRTDTQYF.

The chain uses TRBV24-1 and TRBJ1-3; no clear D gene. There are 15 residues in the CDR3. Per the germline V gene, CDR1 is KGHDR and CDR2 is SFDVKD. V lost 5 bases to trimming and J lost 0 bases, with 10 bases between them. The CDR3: CATSAGVNSGNTIYF. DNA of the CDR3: TGTGCCACCAGTGCCGGGGTGAACTCTGGAAACACCATATATTTT.

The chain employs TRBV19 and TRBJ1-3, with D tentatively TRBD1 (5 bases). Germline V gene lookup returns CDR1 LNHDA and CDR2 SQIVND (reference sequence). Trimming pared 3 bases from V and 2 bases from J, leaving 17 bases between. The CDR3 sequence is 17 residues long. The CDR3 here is CASSIGGAQRAGNTIYF. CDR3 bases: TGTGCCAGTAGTATTGGAGGGGCCCAGCGAGCTGGAAACACCATATATTTT. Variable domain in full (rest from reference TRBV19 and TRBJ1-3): DGGITQSPKYLFRKEGQNVTLSCEQNLNHDAMYWYRQDPGQGLRLIYYSQIVNDFQKGDIAEGYSVSREKKESFPLTVTSAQKNPTAFYLCASSIGGAQRAGNTIYFGEGSWLTVV.

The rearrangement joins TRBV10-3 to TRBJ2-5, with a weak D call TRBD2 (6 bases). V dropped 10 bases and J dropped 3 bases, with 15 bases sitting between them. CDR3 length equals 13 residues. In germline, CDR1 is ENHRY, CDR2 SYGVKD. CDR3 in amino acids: CATGVSGEETQYF. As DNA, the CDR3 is TGTGCCACGGGAGTCTCGGGAGAAGAGACCCAGTACTTC.

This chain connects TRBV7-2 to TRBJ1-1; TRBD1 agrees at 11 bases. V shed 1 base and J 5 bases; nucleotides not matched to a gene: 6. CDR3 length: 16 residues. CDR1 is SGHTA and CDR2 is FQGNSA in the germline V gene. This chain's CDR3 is CASSLGRGQGETEAFF. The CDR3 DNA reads TGTGCCAGCAGCTTAGGACGGGGACAGGGGGAGACTGAAGCTTTCTTT.

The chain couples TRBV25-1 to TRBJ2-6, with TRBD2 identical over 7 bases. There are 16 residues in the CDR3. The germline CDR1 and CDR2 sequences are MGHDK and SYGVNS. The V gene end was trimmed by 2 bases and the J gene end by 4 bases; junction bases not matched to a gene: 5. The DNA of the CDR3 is TGTGCCAGCAGTGAACAAGGGACTACGGGGGCCAACGTCCTGACTTTC. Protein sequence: CASSEQGTTGANVLTF.

The CDR3 here is CASSEGGGAYNSPLHF. DNA for the CDR3: TGTGCCAGCAGTGAAGGAGGGGGCGCCTATAATTCACCCCTCCACTTT. V is TRBV6-1 and J is TRBJ1-6; 7 bases agree with TRBD1. CDR3 length: 16 amino acids. The germline CDR1 and CDR2 sequences are MNHNS and SASEGT. V shed 1 base, J shed 2 bases, and the junction held 2 bases outside the gene matches.

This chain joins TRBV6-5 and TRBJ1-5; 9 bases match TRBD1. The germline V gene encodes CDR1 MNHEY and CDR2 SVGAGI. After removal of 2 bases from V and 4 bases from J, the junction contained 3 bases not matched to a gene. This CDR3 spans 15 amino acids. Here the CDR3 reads CASSYTGQGNQPQHF. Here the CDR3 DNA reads TGTGCCAGCAGTTACACCGGACAGGGGAATCAGCCCCAGCATTTT.

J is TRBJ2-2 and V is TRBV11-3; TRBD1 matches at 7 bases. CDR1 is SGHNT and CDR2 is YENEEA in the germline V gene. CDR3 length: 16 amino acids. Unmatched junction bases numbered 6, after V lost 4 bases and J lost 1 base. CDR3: CASSSKGTVNTGELFF. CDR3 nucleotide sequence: TGTGCCAGCAGCTCCAAGGGGACAGTGAACACCGGGGAGCTGTTTTTT. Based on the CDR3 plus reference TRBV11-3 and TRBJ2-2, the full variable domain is EAGVVQSPRYKIIEKKQPVAFWCNPISGHNTLYWYLQNLGQGPELLIRYENEEAVDDSQLPKDRFSAERLKGVDSTLKIQPAELGDSAVYLCASSSKGTVNTGELFFGEGSRLTVL.

CDR3 region: CASSRGLAGAPGETQYF. The CDR3 coding sequence is TGCGCCAGCAGCAGGGGACTAGCGGGGGCACCGGGAGAGACCCAGTACTTC. This chain uses TRBV5-1 with TRBJ2-5, with 14 bases that match TRBD2. V lost 4 bases to trimming and J lost 4 bases; unmatched junction nucleotides: 9. The CDR3 covers 17 residues. CDR1 and CDR2 from the germline V gene are SGHRS and YFSETQ.

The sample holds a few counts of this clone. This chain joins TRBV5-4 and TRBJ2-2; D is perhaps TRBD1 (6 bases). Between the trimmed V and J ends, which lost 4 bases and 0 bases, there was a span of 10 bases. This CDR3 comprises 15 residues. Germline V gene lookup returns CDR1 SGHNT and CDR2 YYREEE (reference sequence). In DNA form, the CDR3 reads TGTGCCAGCAGCCTCAAGGGGGCGAACACCGGGGAGCTGTTTTTT. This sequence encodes CASSLKGANTGELFF. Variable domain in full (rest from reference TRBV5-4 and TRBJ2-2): ETGVTQSPTHLIKTRGQQVTLRCSSQSGHNTVSWYQQALGQGPQFIFQYYREEENGRGNFPPRFSGLQFPNYSSELNVNALELDDSALYLCASSLKGANTGELFFGEGSRLTVL.

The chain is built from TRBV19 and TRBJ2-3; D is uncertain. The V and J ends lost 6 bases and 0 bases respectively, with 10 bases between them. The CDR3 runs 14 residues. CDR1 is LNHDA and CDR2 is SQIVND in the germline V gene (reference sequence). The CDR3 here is CASRTGTSTDTQYF. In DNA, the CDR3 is TGTGCCAGTAGGACTGGAACTAGCACAGATACGCAGTATTTT.